This TCR beta chain was obtained from a study of regulatory T cells in long-lasting Graves disease. This clonotype was seen a few times. CDR3 length: 13 residues. V lost 6 bases, J lost 7 bases, and 15 bases lay in between. In building TCR beta libraries, iRepertoire HTBI primers were used together with Arm-PCR of CDR3 regions. From the multiplex PCR reads, TCRdb called clonotypes with MiXCR, one entry per CDR3 protein. Among roughly 400,000 distinct CDR3 sequences listed, about 20% were seen once. Time point noted: persistent/refractory GD, antithyroid drugs over 5 years with positive TRAb. TCR sequences were obtained from RNA taken from PBMCs.

This TCR came from a female donor with Graves disease. This sample comprised peripheral blood mononuclear cells (PBMCs), obtained when the disease was refractory, from a patient treated with antithyroid drugs. The chain couples TRBV12-3 or TRBV12-4 to TRBJ1-2; unclear D gene. CDR3: CASSRHDFSGYTF. Written as DNA, the CDR3 is TGTGCCAGCAGCCGCCACGATTTTAGTGGCTACACCTTC.